Sequencing of this T cell receptor (beta chain) was carried out in a study of cytomegalovirus exposure and HLA in healthy donors. The PCR used 60 Vbeta and 13 Jbeta primers. Profiled with immunoSEQ multiplex PCR; TCRdb holds only in-frame clones, not every one. The sample carries 100,000 to 150,000 clones, roughly four fifths recorded once. Study observations and caveats: Follow-up analysis later connected one missense variant in DCLRE1C with trimming of TCR beta V- and J-genes.

V lost 5 bases and J lost 2; bases outside the gene matches: 4. There are 14 residues in the CDR3. Per germline, CDR1 MNHNS and CDR2 SASEGT. On this clone: Antigen: not known.

The sequence was collected from a woman aged 55-70 years in good health and CMV-seropositive. The V call is TRBV6-1, the J call TRBJ1-2; the match to TRBD1 covers 8 bases. Source material: PBMCs. For the CDR3, the DNA is TGTGCCAGCAGTACCCGACAGGGGAACTATGGCTACACCTTC. Translation gives CASSTRQGNYGYTF.